The 25 T cell receptor beta chains in this list originate from one sample, sequenced in a study of PD-L1 blockade in urothelial cancer. Stated time point: peripheral blood 6 weeks after treatment start. Sequencing used immunoSEQ multiplex PCR; TCRdb keeps in-frame clones, though not all of them. The sample records tens of thousands of clones, roughly 89% being singletons. Specimen: PBMCs, collected around atezolizumab (anti-PD-L1) treatment. These receptors originate from a man aged 70 or older with urothelial cancer.

The chain couples TRBV4-2 to TRBJ2-3; 10 bases are a match to TRBD2. V lost 4 bases, J lost 1 base, and 8 bases stayed unmatched. This CDR3 spans 17 amino acids. CDR1 and CDR2 from the germline V gene are LGHNA and YNFKEQ. CDR3 sequence reads: CASSLPAGTSGTDTQYF. In DNA, the CDR3 is TGTGCCAGCAGCCTACCCGCCGGGACTAGCGGCACAGATACGCAGTATTTT.

The J gene is TRBJ2-1, the V gene TRBV12-5; 10 bases are shared with TRBD2. The length of the CDR3 is 17 residues. CDR1 LGHNT and CDR2 FRNRAP come from the germline V gene. The junction had 15 bases not matched to a gene; V was cut back by 6 bases and J by 7 bases. The CDR3 region is CASGLGLAGDIGNEQFF. The CDR3 nucleotides are TGTGCTAGTGGCCTGGGGCTAGCGGGAGACATAGGGAATGAGCAGTTCTTC.

This chain uses TRBV9 with TRBJ1-1; TRBD1 matches at 7 bases. Germline CDR1 is SGDLS and CDR2 is YYNGEE. V trimming: 10 bases; J trimming: 6 bases; junction bases outside the gene matches: 9. The CDR3 has 12 residues. The CDR3 coding sequence is TGTGCCTCAGGGGGGTTGGACGCTGAAGCTTTCTTT. Translating it yields CASGGLDAEAFF.

A note on this clone: Compared with germline, one end of the junction differs, possibly owing to a read error. Other DNA sequences in the same sample also yield this CDR3. The gene calls are TRBV10-3 and TRBJ1-1; 8 bases fit TRBD1. The CDR3 spans 16 residues. Per the germline V gene, CDR1 is ENHRY and CDR2 is SYGVKD. The CDR3 region has the DNA TGTGCCATCAGTGTCGAGGTGGGCAGGGGGCTCACTGAAGCTTTCTTC. Translation gives CAISVEVGRGLTEAFF.

This chain links TRBV28 with TRBJ2-2, with D possibly matching TRBD2 (5 bases). The CDR3 extends over 16 amino acids. V was cut by 2 bases and J by 5 bases, with 15 bases left in between. Germline-derived CDR1 and CDR2 are MDHEN and SYDVKM. CDR3 loop: CASSLLSGTWTGELFF. CDR3 in DNA: TGTGCCAGCAGTTTACTCTCGGGAACGTGGACCGGGGAGCTGTTTTTT.

The chain employs TRBV15 and TRBJ1-6; no clear D gene. CDR1 is LNHNV and CDR2 is YYDKDF in the germline V gene (reference sequence). V lost 0 bases to trimming and J lost 11 bases, with 5 bases between them. This CDR3 has 12 residues. Here the CDR3 reads CATSRDSTPLHF. The DNA for the CDR3 is TGTGCCACCAGCAGAGATTCTACACCCCTCCACTTT.

This sequence joins TRBV4-1 and TRBJ1-1; no clear D gene. Germline V gene data show CDR1 as MGHRA and CDR2 as YSYEKL. The CDR3 has 15 amino acids. V was pared by 0 bases and J by 6 bases, with 14 bases between. As DNA, the CDR3 is TGCGCCAGCAGCCAAGATCCGAGCAGCGTCGCTGAAGCTTTCTTT. Its protein product is CASSQDPSSVAEAFF.

The chain combines TRBV5-1 with TRBJ1-2, with TRBD1 as a possible D gene (5 bases). Trimming stripped 0 bases from V and 2 bases from J, with 23 bases between. CDR3 length: 19 residues. Germline V gives CDR1 SGHRS, CDR2 YFSETQ. CDR3 sequence: CASSLAGGGGATKNYGYTF. CDR3 coding DNA: TGCGCCAGCAGCTTGGCCGGTGGAGGCGGGGCCACCAAAAACTATGGCTACACCTTC.

The rearrangement links TRBV6-4 to TRBJ2-2; tentatively, D is TRBD1 (6 bases). V lost 6 bases, J lost 4 bases, and 9 bases lay in between. Germline lookup yields CDR1 MRHNA and CDR2 SNTAGT. This CDR3 contains 13 residues. DNA of the CDR3: TGTGCCAGCAGAGGACAGATCACCGGGGAGCTGTTTTTT. Translating it yields CASRGQITGELFF.

This chain links TRBV5-4 with TRBJ2-5; D remains ambiguous. Germline CDR1 reads SGHNT; CDR2 reads YYREEE (reference sequence). This CDR3 has 14 amino acids. Trimming left V 5 bases short and J 4 bases short, with 15 bases between. CDR3 protein: CASSTPQNTETQYF. Written as DNA, the CDR3 is TGTGCCAGCAGTACACCCCAGAATACAGAGACCCAGTACTTC.

This chain uses TRBV5-1 with TRBJ2-3, with D possibly TRBD2 on 6 matching bases. CDR3 length: 15 residues. Deletions cut 0 bases from V and 5 bases from J, with 13 bases between. Germline CDR1 and CDR2: SGHRS and YFSETQ. The CDR3 is CASSLASTRIDTQYF. The CDR3 DNA sequence: TGCGCCAGCAGCTTGGCCTCGACTAGGATAGATACGCAGTATTTT.

The sample holds one count of this clone. The chain combines TRBV28 with TRBJ1-1; 9 bases fit TRBD1. This CDR3 has 19 amino acids. Per the germline V gene, CDR1 is MDHEN and CDR2 is SYDVKM. The ends lost 4 bases at V and 0 bases at J; junction bases unmatched: 15. This CDR3 is CASSSLRWMDRGLNTEAFF. DNA of the CDR3: TGTGCCAGCAGTTCGCTTCGTTGGATGGACAGGGGATTGAACACTGAAGCTTTCTTT.

The rearrangement uses TRBV19 and TRBJ1-2; possible D gene TRBD1, 6 bases. CDR3 length: 15 amino acids. The germline gives CDR1 LNHDA, CDR2 SQIVND (reference sequence). The V end was cut by 6 bases, the J end by 0 bases, with 14 bases between. The CDR3 region is CASRPTGPSNYGYTF. DNA for the CDR3: TGTGCCAGTAGACCTACAGGGCCATCTAACTATGGCTACACCTTC.

The J gene is TRBJ2-1, the V gene TRBV7-8, with 9 nucleotides matching TRBD1. CDR1 and CDR2 from the germline V gene are SGHVS and FQNEAQ. Trimming removed 4 bases from V and 8 bases from J; junction bases left unmatched: 9. The CDR3 loop spans 15 amino acids. This CDR3 reads CASSSTGGFWYEQFF. The CDR3 nucleotides are TGTGCCAGCAGCTCAACAGGGGGCTTTTGGTATGAGCAGTTCTTC.

J is TRBJ2-3 and V is TRBV7-3, with D perhaps matching TRBD2 (6 bases). Germline loops: CDR1 SGHTA, CDR2 FQGTGA. V was pared by 5 bases and J by 5 bases, with 17 bases between. The CDR3 contains 15 residues. CDR3 amino acids: CASSRISGGGDTQYF. Written as DNA, the CDR3 is TGTGCCAGCAGCCGGATCAGTGGGGGAGGAGATACGCAGTATTTT.

V usage is TRBV7-2 and J usage is TRBJ1-2; TRBD1 agrees at 7 bases. The V gene's germline CDR1 is SGHTA and CDR2 FQGNSA. V shed 4 bases, J shed 5 bases, and the junction held 7 bases outside the gene matches. The CDR3 sequence is 14 residues long. CDR3: CASSSRDRVYGYTF. The CDR3 DNA reads as TGTGCCAGCAGCTCAAGAGACAGGGTGTATGGCTACACCTTC.

This chain joins TRBV28 and TRBJ2-7; D is perhaps TRBD2 (6 bases). V was cut by 5 bases and J by 2 bases, with 13 bases left in between. Germline V gene lookup returns CDR1 MDHEN and CDR2 SYDVKM. The CDR3 sequence is 14 residues long. CDR3 loop: CASSPPGSPYEQYF. The CDR3 DNA reads TGTGCCAGCAGTCCCCCCGGGAGCCCCTACGAGCAGTACTTC.

This chain uses TRBV9 with TRBJ2-7, with 7 bases that match TRBD1. Germline CDR1 and CDR2: SGDLS and YYNGEE. This CDR3 contains 12 residues. The ends lost 4 bases at V and 6 bases at J; junction bases unmatched: 4. CDR3 nucleotides: TGTGCCAGCAGCTCAACAGGGGCCGAGCAGTACTTC. Its protein product is CASSSTGAEQYF.

The genes are TRBV6-5 and TRBJ2-3; perhaps TRBD2 as D (6 bases). The CDR3 consists of 14 residues. V was shortened by 5 bases and J by 1 base, with 10 bases between the two germline ends. In germline, CDR1 is MNHEY, CDR2 SVGAGI. CDR3: CASSKGLGTDTQYF. CDR3 nucleotide sequence: TGTGCCAGCAGTAAGGGACTTGGCACAGATACGCAGTATTTT.

This chain joins TRBV15 and TRBJ2-5; TRBD2 matches at 8 bases. The trim removed 3 bases at V and 5 bases at J, leaving 11 bases unmatched. The CDR3 spans 16 residues. The V gene's germline CDR1 is LNHNV and CDR2 YYDKDF (reference sequence). The CDR3 region is CATSRGGVSGIETQYF. The CDR3 coding sequence is TGTGCCACCAGCAGGGGCGGAGTTAGCGGGATCGAGACCCAGTACTTC.

The chain combines TRBV28 with TRBJ2-1, with 8 bases fitting TRBD1. Germline values: CDR1 MDHEN, CDR2 SYDVKM. Trimming removed 8 bases from V and 6 bases from J; junction bases left unmatched: 12. This CDR3 comprises 15 residues. The chain's CDR3 is CASVLRTGYPNEQFF. CDR3 nucleotides: TGTGCCAGCGTACTTCGGACAGGGTACCCCAATGAGCAGTTCTTC. Full variable domain (outside the CDR3, taken from reference TRBV28 and TRBJ2-1): DVKVTQSSRYLVKRTGEKVFLECVQDMDHENMFWYRQDPGLGLRLIYFSYDVKMKEKGDIPEGYSVSREKKERFSLILESASTNQTSMYLCASVLRTGYPNEQFFGPGTRLTVL.

V is TRBV28 and J is TRBJ2-1; D might be TRBD2 (5 bases). Germline lookup yields CDR1 MDHEN and CDR2 SYDVKM. Trimming cost V 5 bases and J 5 bases, with 16 bases left between them. The CDR3 loop spans 15 amino acids. CDR3 DNA sequence: TGTGCCAGCAGTAAACCGCGGGTAATAGACAATGAGCAGTTCTTC. Its translation: CASSKPRVIDNEQFF.

The rearrangement uses TRBV5-1 and TRBJ1-3, with D uncertain. The germline V gene has CDR1 SGHRS and CDR2 YFSETQ. This CDR3 is 16 amino acids long. Trimming pared 1 base from V and 0 bases from J, leaving 11 bases between. CDR3 in amino acids: CASSLISASSGNTIYF. The CDR3 nucleotides read TGCGCCAGCAGCTTGATTAGCGCGAGCTCTGGAAACACCATATATTTT.

The V and J genes are TRBV29-1 and TRBJ1-2; D is possibly TRBD1 (6 bases). CDR3 length: 13 residues. The V end was cut by 4 bases, the J end by 8 bases, with 17 bases between. Germline values: CDR1 SQVTM, CDR2 ANQGSEA. CDR3 sequence reads: CSVGRGGPGGYTF. CDR3 in DNA: TGCAGCGTTGGACGCGGGGGGCCGGGAGGCTACACCTTC.

The chain employs TRBV2 and TRBJ1-1; D call uncertain. Trimming pared 6 bases from V and 3 bases from J, leaving 8 bases between. The CDR3 runs to 12 residues. CDR1 and CDR2 (germline): SNHLY, FYNNEI. This chain's CDR3 is CASRLGDTEAFF. The DNA of the CDR3 is TGTGCCAGCAGGCTGGGAGACACTGAAGCTTTCTTT. Full variable domain (remainder filled in from reference TRBV2 and TRBJ1-1): EPEVTQTPSHQVTQMGQEVILRCVPISNHLYFYWYRQILGQKVEFLVSFYNNEISEKSEIFDDQFSVERPDGSNFTLKIRSTKLEDSAMYFCASRLGDTEAFFGQGTRLTVV.